This T cell receptor (beta chain) derives from a study of blood T cell repertoires in COVID-19. Study-level information: PBMCs, B-cell-depleted T cells, or T cells provided the cDNA or gDNA that made up the material.

Repertoires were generated with immunoSEQ multiplex PCR, while TCRdb's copy carries only in-frame clones and drops some. The data contain hundreds of thousands of clones, roughly 89% of them singletons. The germline CDR1 and CDR2 sequences are MGHRA and YSYEKL. Trimming removed 0 bases from V and 2 bases from J, with 14 bases in between. This CDR3 has 16 amino acids. This chain uses TRBV4-1 with TRBJ2-7; D is undetermined. Sequencing was carried out using peripheral blood. This clonotype was sampled from a man aged 18 to 35 with COVID-19, enrolled during active disease. CDR3 sequence (DNA): TGCGCCAGCAGCCAAGATTGGCCAGGTCCACCCTACGAGCAGTACTTC. Residues: CASSQDWPGPPYEQYF.